This is a list of T cell receptor beta chains from one sample in a study of cytomegalovirus exposure and HLA in healthy donors. Data came from immunoSEQ multiplex PCR; TCRdb stores just in-frame clones and leaves some out. The sample has under 200,000 clones, under 90% seen once. Source material: PBMCs. Receptor source: a man younger than 35 in good health and CMV-seronegative. Both conserved end residues are part of each CDR3. A D gene is named only where the DNA matches it firmly. Rows may omit the clone size; those that give it use once, few, many or a size class.

V: TRBV5-1
J: TRBJ2-5
length: 15
D: TRBD1
size: NA
CDR3: CASSIRQGIQETQYF
DNA: TGCGCCAGCAGCATCCGACAGGGGATCCAAGAGACCCAGTACTTC

V: TRBV28
J: TRBJ2-2
length: 14
D: NA
size: NA
CDR3: CASNTGFGAGELFF
DNA: NA

V: TRBV2
J: TRBJ2-3
length: 15
D: NA
size: once
CDR3: CASSPSTGGADTQYF
DNA: TGTGCCAGCAGTCCAAGCACAGGGGGGGCAGATACGCAGTATTTT

V: TRBV5-1
J: TRBJ1-3
length: 15
D: TRBD1
size: NA
CDR3: CASSLGGQAGNTIYF
DNA: TGCGCCAGCAGCTTGGGCGGACAGGCTGGAAACACCATATATTTT

V: TRBV5-5
J: TRBJ1-3
length: 15
D: TRBD1
size: NA
CDR3: CASTGQLYSGNTIYF
DNA: TGTGCCAGCACGGGACAGCTTTACTCTGGAAACACCATATATTTT

V: TRBV9
J: TRBJ1-2
length: 16
D: TRBD1
size: NA
CDR3: CASSVISQGLVYGYTF
DNA: TGTGCCAGCAGCGTCATCTCACAGGGGCTGGTCTATGGCTACACCTTC

V: TRBV6-1
J: TRBJ2-3
length: 15
D: NA
size: NA
CDR3: CASSGSGFRTDTQYF
DNA: TGTGCCAGCAGTGGGTCGGGATTTCGCACAGATACGCAGTATTTT

V: TRBV5-1
J: TRBJ2-3
length: 16
D: TRBD2
size: NA
CDR3: CASSLWTSGEKDTQYF
DNA: TGCGCCAGCAGCTTGTGGACTAGCGGGGAGAAAGATACGCAGTATTTT

V: TRBV5-6
J: TRBJ1-3
length: 16
D: TRBD1
size: NA
CDR3: CASSLVRGLDGNTIYF
DNA: TGTGCCAGCAGCCTGGTCAGGGGGCTTGATGGAAACACCATATATTTT

V: TRBV5-1
J: TRBJ2-3
length: 13
D: NA
size: NA
CDR3: CASSLGLGDTQYF
DNA: TGCGCCAGCAGCTTAGGACTGGGAGATACGCAGTATTTT

V: TRBV10-3
J: TRBJ1-5
length: 15
D: TRBD1
size: NA
CDR3: CAISGVTGGDQPQHF
DNA: TGTGCCATCAGTGGGGTAACAGGGGGGGATCAGCCCCAGCATTTT

V: TRBV6-5
J: TRBJ1-4
length: 16
D: NA
size: NA
CDR3: CASSYSSVETNEKLFF
DNA: TGTGCCAGCAGTTACTCGAGCGTCGAAACTAATGAAAAACTGTTTTTT

V: TRBV28
J: TRBJ2-3
length: 16
D: TRBD2
size: NA
CDR3: CASSSLAGGSTDTQYF
DNA: TGTGCCAGCAGTTCCTTAGCGGGAGGCAGCACAGATACGCAGTATTTT

V: TRBV6-6
J: TRBJ2-7
length: 15
D: TRBD2
size: NA
CDR3: CASSYAGTSSYEQYF
DNA: TGTGCCAGCAGTTATGCCGGGACTAGCTCCTACGAGCAGTACTTC

V: TRBV10-3
J: TRBJ2-1
length: 13
D: TRBD2
size: NA
CDR3: CAIKRDRPGGQFF
DNA: TGTGCCATCAAGAGGGACCGACCGGGGGGGCAGTTCTTC

V: TRBV5-1
J: TRBJ2-7
length: 13
D: NA
size: NA
CDR3: CASSVARGYEQYF
DNA: TGCGCCAGCAGCGTAGCACGGGGCTACGAGCAGTACTTC

V: TRBV11-3
J: TRBJ2-1
length: 15
D: NA
size: NA
CDR3: CASSSTGSTYNEQFF
DNA: TGTGCCAGCAGCTCCACAGGGTCGACCTACAATGAGCAGTTCTTC

V: TRBV13
J: TRBJ2-7
length: 15
D: TRBD1
size: NA
CDR3: CASSVRQGGTYEQYF
DNA: TGTGCCAGCAGCGTCCGACAGGGTGGGACCTACGAGCAGTACTTC

V: TRBV19
J: TRBJ1-3
length: 14
D: NA
size: once
CDR3: CASTRSFSGNTIYF
DNA: TGTGCCAGTACCCGGTCTTTCTCTGGAAACACCATATATTTT

V: TRBV19
J: TRBJ1-5
length: 15
D: NA
size: NA
CDR3: CASSSQAYSNQPQHF
DNA: TGTGCCAGTAGTAGTCAGGCCTATAGCAATCAGCCCCAGCATTTT

V: TRBV7-2
J: TRBJ1-5
length: 14
D: NA
size: few
CDR3: CASSSGGGNQPQHF
DNA: TGTGCCAGCAGCTCTGGCGGGGGCAATCAGCCCCAGCATTTT

V: TRBV5-5
J: TRBJ2-5
length: 18
D: TRBD2
size: NA
CDR3: CASSRLKTSGRVRETQYF
DNA: TGTGCCAGCAGCCGACTGAAGACTAGCGGGAGGGTGCGGGAGACCCAGTACTTC

V: TRBV28
J: TRBJ2-1
length: 17
D: TRBD2
size: NA
CDR3: CASSLARAGGLYNEQFF
DNA: TGTGCCAGCAGTTTAGCCAGAGCGGGAGGGCTTTACAATGAGCAGTTCTTC

V: TRBV7-3
J: TRBJ2-3
length: 14
D: TRBD2
size: NA
CDR3: CASSQGLVTDTQYF
DNA: TGTGCCAGCAGCCAGGGACTAGTTACAGATACGCAGTATTTT

V: TRBV2
J: TRBJ1-1
length: 13
D: NA
size: NA
CDR3: CASRDEGRTEAFF
DNA: TGTGCCAGCAGGGATGAAGGGAGGACTGAAGCTTTCTTT

V: TRBV11-3
J: TRBJ2-1
length: 15
D: TRBD1
size: NA
CDR3: CASSLWQDRENEQFF
DNA: TGTGCCAGCAGCTTATGGCAGGACAGGGAAAATGAGCAGTTCTTC

V: TRBV10-3
J: TRBJ1-1
length: 14
D: TRBD1
size: NA
CDR3: CAISNQGGNTEAFF
DNA: TGTGCCATCAGTAATCAGGGGGGGAACACTGAAGCTTTCTTT

V: TRBV28
J: TRBJ1-5
length: 14
D: TRBD1
size: NA
CDR3: CASRPRGRRQPQHF
DNA: TGTGCCAGCAGACCCAGGGGGCGTAGGCAGCCCCAGCATTTT

V: TRBV7-9
J: TRBJ2-2
length: 14
D: NA
size: NA
CDR3: CSSSFGVVTGELFF
DNA: TGTTCCAGCAGCTTCGGGGTGGTCACCGGGGAGCTGTTTTTT

V: TRBV14
J: TRBJ1-3
length: 15
D: NA
size: few
CDR3: CASSRTGGTGNTIYF
DNA: TGTGCCAGCAGCCGGACGGGGGGCACTGGAAACACCATATATTTT

V: TRBV4-1
J: TRBJ1-4
length: 16
D: TRBD1
size: NA
CDR3: CASSQDIGTGYEKLFF
DNA: TGCGCCAGCAGCCAAGATATCGGGACAGGGTATGAAAAACTGTTTTTT

V: TRBV18
J: TRBJ1-4
length: 14
D: TRBD1
size: NA
CDR3: CASSPGQGPEKLFF
DNA: TGTGCCAGCTCACCGGGACAGGGACCCGAAAAACTGTTTTTT

V: TRBV6-5
J: TRBJ1-1
length: 14
D: NA
size: NA
CDR3: CASSPREDNTEAFF
DNA: TGTGCCAGCAGTCCCCGTGAGGATAACACTGAAGCTTTCTTT

V: TRBV5-4
J: TRBJ2-3
length: 14
D: NA
size: NA
CDR3: CASAARQSTDTQYF
DNA: TGTGCCAGCGCCGCCCGACAGAGCACAGATACGCAGTATTTT

V: TRBV5-1
J: TRBJ1-2
length: 15
D: NA
size: NA
CDR3: CASSQGGLGDYGYTF
DNA: TGCGCCAGCAGCCAGGGAGGTCTGGGGGACTATGGCTACACCTTC

V: TRBV7-3
J: TRBJ2-1
length: 15
D: TRBD1
size: NA
CDR3: CASSPRMGQFNEQFF
DNA: TGTGCCAGCAGCCCAAGAATGGGACAGTTCAATGAGCAGTTCTTC

V: TRBV5-4
J: TRBJ2-2
length: 12
D: NA
size: NA
CDR3: CASSPPAGELFF
DNA: TGTGCCAGCAGCCCCCCGGCCGGGGAGCTGTTTTTT

V: TRBV28
J: TRBJ1-5
length: 14
D: TRBD1
size: NA
CDR3: CASTSGTGGQPQHF
DNA: TGTGCCAGCACCTCCGGGACAGGGGGTCAGCCCCAGCATTTT

V: TRBV6-5
J: TRBJ1-5
length: 12
D: NA
size: few
CDR3: CASRGPWKPQHF
DNA: TGTGCCAGCAGGGGCCCCTGGAAGCCCCAGCATTTT

V: TRBV5-1
J: TRBJ2-5
length: 15
D: TRBD2
size: NA
CDR3: CASSSSGGPAETQYF
DNA: TGCGCCAGCAGCTCTAGCGGGGGGCCTGCAGAGACCCAGTACTTC

V: TRBV6-5
J: TRBJ1-5
length: 15
D: NA
size: NA
CDR3: CASSLTGNSNQPQHF
DNA: TGTGCCAGCAGTCTAACAGGGAATAGCAATCAGCCCCAGCATTTT

V: TRBV27
J: TRBJ1-6
length: 13
D: NA
size: NA
CDR3: CASSYGGNSPLHF
DNA: TGTGCCAGCAGTTACGGGGGTAATTCACCCCTCCACTTT

V: TRBV7-8
J: TRBJ1-5
length: 15
D: NA
size: NA
CDR3: CASSLGQYSNQPQHF
DNA: TGTGCCAGCAGCTTAGGACAGTATAGCAATCAGCCCCAGCATTTT

V: TRBV28
J: TRBJ2-3
length: 14
D: TRBD1
size: once
CDR3: CASSPGQPTDTQYF
DNA: TGTGCCAGCAGTCCGGGACAGCCCACAGATACGCAGTATTTT

V: TRBV2
J: TRBJ2-7
length: 12
D: NA
size: NA
CDR3: CASWGLPYEQYF
DNA: TGTGCCAGCTGGGGGCTCCCCTACGAGCAGTACTTC

V: TRBV18
J: TRBJ1-1
length: 18
D: TRBD1
size: NA
CDR3: CASSPPLRDRGSRTGAFF
DNA: TGTGCCAGCTCACCACCCCTCCGGGACAGGGGGTCTCGGACTGGGGCTTTCTTT

V: TRBV7-3
J: TRBJ2-1
length: 15
D: TRBD2
size: NA
CDR3: CASSRGLAGTNEQFF
DNA: TGTGCCAGCAGCAGAGGACTAGCGGGTACCAATGAGCAGTTCTTC

V: TRBV5-1
J: TRBJ1-6
length: 15
D: TRBD1
size: NA
CDR3: CASSVRQGADSPLHF
DNA: TGCGCCAGCAGCGTTAGACAGGGGGCAGATTCACCCCTCCACTTT

V: TRBV6-5
J: TRBJ2-7
length: 15
D: TRBD1
size: NA
CDR3: CASAQPGQGANEQYF
DNA: TGTGCCAGCGCCCAACCGGGACAGGGGGCCAACGAGCAGTACTTC

V: TRBV5-1
J: TRBJ2-1
length: 13
D: TRBD1
size: NA
CDR3: CASSLRDRGEQFF
DNA: TGCGCCAGCAGCTTGAGGGACAGGGGTGAGCAGTTCTTC

V: TRBV6-5
J: TRBJ2-3
length: 13
D: NA
size: NA
CDR3: CASSSGDTDTQYF
DNA: TGTGCCAGCAGTTCCGGGGACACAGATACGCAGTATTTT